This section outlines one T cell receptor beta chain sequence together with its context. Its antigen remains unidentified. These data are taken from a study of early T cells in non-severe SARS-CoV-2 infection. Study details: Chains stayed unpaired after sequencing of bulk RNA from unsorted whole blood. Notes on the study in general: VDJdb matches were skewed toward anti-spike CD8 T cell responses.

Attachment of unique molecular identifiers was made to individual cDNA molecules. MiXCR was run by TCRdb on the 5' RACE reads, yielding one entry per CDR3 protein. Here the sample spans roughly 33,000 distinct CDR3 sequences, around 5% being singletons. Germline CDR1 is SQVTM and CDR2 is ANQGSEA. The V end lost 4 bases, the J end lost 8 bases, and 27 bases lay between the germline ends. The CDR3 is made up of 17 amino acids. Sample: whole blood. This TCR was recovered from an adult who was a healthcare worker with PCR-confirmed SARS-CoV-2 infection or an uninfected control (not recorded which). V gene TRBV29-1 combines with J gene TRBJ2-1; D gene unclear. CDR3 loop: CSVGAWTGPTPGDEQFF. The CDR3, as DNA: TGCAGCGTTGGCGCTTGGACCGGACCTACCCCAGGCGATGAGCAGTTCTTC.